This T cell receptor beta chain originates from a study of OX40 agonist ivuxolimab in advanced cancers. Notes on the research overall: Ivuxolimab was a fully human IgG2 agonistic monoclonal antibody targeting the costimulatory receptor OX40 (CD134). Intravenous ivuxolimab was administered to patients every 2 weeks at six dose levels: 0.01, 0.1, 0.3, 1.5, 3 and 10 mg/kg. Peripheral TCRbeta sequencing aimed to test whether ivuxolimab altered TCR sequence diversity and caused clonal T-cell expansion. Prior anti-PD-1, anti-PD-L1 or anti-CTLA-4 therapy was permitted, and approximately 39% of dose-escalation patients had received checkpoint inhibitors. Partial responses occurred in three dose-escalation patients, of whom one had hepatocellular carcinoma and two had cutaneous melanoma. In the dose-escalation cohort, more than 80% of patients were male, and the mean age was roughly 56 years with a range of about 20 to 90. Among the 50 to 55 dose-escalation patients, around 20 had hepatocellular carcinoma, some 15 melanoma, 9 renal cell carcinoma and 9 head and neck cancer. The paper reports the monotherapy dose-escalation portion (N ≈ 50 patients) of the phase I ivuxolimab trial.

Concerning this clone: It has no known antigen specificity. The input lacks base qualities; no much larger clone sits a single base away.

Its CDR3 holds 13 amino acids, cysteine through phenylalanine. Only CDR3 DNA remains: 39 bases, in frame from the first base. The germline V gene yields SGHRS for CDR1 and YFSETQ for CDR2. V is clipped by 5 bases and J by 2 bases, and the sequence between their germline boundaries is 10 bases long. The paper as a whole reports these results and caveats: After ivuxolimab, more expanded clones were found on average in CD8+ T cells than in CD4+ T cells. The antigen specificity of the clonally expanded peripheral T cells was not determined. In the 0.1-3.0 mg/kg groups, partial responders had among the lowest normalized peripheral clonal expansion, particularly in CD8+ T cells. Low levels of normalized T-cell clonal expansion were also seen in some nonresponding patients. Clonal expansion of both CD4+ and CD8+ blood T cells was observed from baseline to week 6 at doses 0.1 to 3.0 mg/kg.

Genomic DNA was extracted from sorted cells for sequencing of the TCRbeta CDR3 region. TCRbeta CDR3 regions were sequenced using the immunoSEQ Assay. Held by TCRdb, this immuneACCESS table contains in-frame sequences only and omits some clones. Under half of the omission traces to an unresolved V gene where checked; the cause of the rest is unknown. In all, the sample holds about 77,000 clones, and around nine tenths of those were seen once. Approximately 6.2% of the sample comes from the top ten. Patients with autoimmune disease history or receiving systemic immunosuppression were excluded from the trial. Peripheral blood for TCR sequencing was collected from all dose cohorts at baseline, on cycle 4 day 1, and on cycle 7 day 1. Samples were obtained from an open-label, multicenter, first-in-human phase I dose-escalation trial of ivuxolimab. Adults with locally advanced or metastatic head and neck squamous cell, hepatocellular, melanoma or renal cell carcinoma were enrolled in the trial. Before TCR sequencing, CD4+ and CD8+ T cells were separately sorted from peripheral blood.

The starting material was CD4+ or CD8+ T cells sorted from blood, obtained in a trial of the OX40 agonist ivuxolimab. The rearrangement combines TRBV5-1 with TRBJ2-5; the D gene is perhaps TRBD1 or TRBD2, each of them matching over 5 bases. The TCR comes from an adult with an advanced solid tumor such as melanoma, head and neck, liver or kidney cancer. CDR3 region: CASRGVWQETQYF. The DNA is TGCGCCAGCAGGGGGGTGTGGCAAGAGACCCAGTACTTC.